This T cell receptor beta chain appears in the sequencing data of a study of CD8 T cells in ankylosing spondylitis. V lost 0 bases and J 0 bases, leaving 10 bases between the germline ends. The CDR3 extends over 16 amino acids. Germline V lookup: CDR1 SGDLS, CDR2 YYNGEE. TCRdb itself ran the 5' RACE reads through MiXCR, one entry per CDR3 protein. The sample lists about 42,000 distinct CDR3 sequences, 2.5% to 3% seen once, with over 4% in the top ten. Findings of the study overall: Disease-linked clones had a CD8+ phenotype and relatively low frequency in peripheral blood. Clones linked to disease were reported to show significant enrichment in matched ankylosing spondylitis synovial fluid. Roughly eight highly homologous variants formed a TCR beta motif that appeared characteristic of ankylosing spondylitis blood.

The table lists this clonotype with many counts. Its antigen is unidentified. Sequenced sample: blood, either unsorted or a sorted T cell fraction (not recorded which). The source is a male donor with ankylosing spondylitis or in good health (not recorded which). The chain carries TRBV9 and TRBJ2-1, with D possibly matching TRBD1 (5 bases). The CDR3 DNA follows: TGTGCCAGCAGCGTAGTAGGGCAGGGCTCCTACAATGAGCAGTTCTTC. Encoded protein: CASSVVGQGSYNEQFF.